Below are 9 T cell receptor beta chains sequenced from a single sample in a study of regulatory T cells in long-lasting Graves disease. CDR3-region Arm-PCR and iRepertoire HTBI primers produced the TCR beta libraries. From the multiplex PCR reads, TCRdb called clonotypes with MiXCR, one entry per CDR3 protein. This sample has approximately 490,000 distinct CDR3 sequences, with around 15% found just once. Specified time point: newly diagnosed GD, antithyroid drugs for less than 3 months. The TCR library was made from RNA extracted from PBMCs. The sample was also linked to a second study, of T cells in Graves' hyperthyroidism and ophthalmopathy.

The sequences come from peripheral blood mononuclear cells (PBMCs), collected at new diagnosis, from a patient treated with antithyroid drugs. These receptors originate from a man aged 35 to 55 with Graves disease.

This clonotype was seen many times. This rearrangement joins TRBV4-1 to TRBJ1-1, with 9 bases that match TRBD1. The V gene end was trimmed by 3 bases and the J gene end by 3 bases; junction bases not matched to a gene: 2. The CDR3 has 14 amino acids. Germline V gene lookup returns CDR1 MGHRA and CDR2 YSYEKL. The CDR3 region is CASSHRTGDTEAFF. CDR3 DNA sequence: TGCGCCAGCAGCCATCGGACAGGGGACACTGAAGCTTTCTTT.

The table lists this clonotype with a few counts. The rearrangement joins TRBV2 to TRBJ2-3, with a possible D match to TRBD2 (6 bases). This CDR3 has 14 amino acids. V lost 4 bases to trimming and J lost 1 base, with 9 bases between them. The germline V gene encodes CDR1 SNHLY and CDR2 FYNNEI. This CDR3 reads CASSAERGTDTQYF. The DNA for the CDR3 is TGTGCCAGCAGTGCAGAGCGGGGCACAGATACGCAGTATTTT.

V and J are TRBV28 and TRBJ2-6; maybe TRBD2 (7 bases). V lost 10 bases and J 1 base, leaving 20 bases between the germline ends. The germline gives CDR1 MDHEN, CDR2 SYDVKM. The CDR3 covers 17 residues. The CDR3 DNA sequence: TGTGCCACCGACGGGGCGGGGGCTCTGTCTGGGGCCAACGTCCTGACTTTC. Translation: CATDGAGALSGANVLTF.

In its sample, this clonotype was seen a few times. The chain joins TRBV19 to TRBJ1-5, with TRBD1 as a possible D gene (6 bases). V lost 2 bases to trimming and J lost 2 bases, with 10 bases between them. This CDR3 comprises 15 residues. CDR1 is LNHDA and CDR2 is SQIVND in the germline V gene (reference sequence). CDR3 in DNA: TGTGCCAGTAGTATACAGGGGAAAGGCAATCAGCCCCAGCATTTT. Amino acids: CASSIQGKGNQPQHF.

There are many counts of this clonotype. J is TRBJ2-7 and V is TRBV28; D is unresolved. V lost 4 bases and J lost 1, with 11 bases in between. Looked up from germline, CDR1 is MDHEN and CDR2 is SYDVKM. The CDR3 extends over 14 amino acids. The CDR3 region is CASSWVGSSYEQYF. Written as DNA, the CDR3 is TGTGCCAGCAGTTGGGTGGGGTCATCCTACGAGCAGTACTTC.

This clonotype appeared many times. V gene TRBV5-1 combines with J gene TRBJ1-2; D is possibly TRBD1 (5 bases). There are 13 residues in the CDR3. V lost 3 bases, J lost 9 bases, and 15 bases lay in between. The germline V gene encodes CDR1 SGHRS and CDR2 YFSETQ. The CDR3 DNA sequence: TGCGCCAGCAGCTCCTCTGGGGGTACAAGCTACACCTTC. Protein product: CASSSSGGTSYTF.

The table lists this clonotype with many counts. This sequence joins TRBV18 and TRBJ1-5; D unresolved. The CDR3 runs 14 residues. The V end was cut by 0 bases, the J end by 0 bases, with 3 bases between. The germline V gene has CDR1 KGHSH and CDR2 LQKENI. CDR3 nucleotides: TGTGCCAGCTCACCACCGGGTAGCAATCAGCCCCAGCATTTT. Translating gives CASSPPGSNQPQHF. Full variable domain (rest looked up from reference TRBV18 and TRBJ1-5): NAGVMQNPRHLVRRRGQEARLRCSPMKGHSHVYWYRQLPEEGLKFMVYLQKENIIDESGMPKERFSAEFPKEGPSILRIQQVVRGDSAAYFCASSPPGSNQPQHFGDGTRLSIL.

The V gene is TRBV5-5, the J gene TRBJ1-5; unclear D gene. Between the trimmed V and J ends, which lost 2 bases and 3 bases, there was a span of 12 bases. CDR3 length equals 15 residues. CDR1 and CDR2 from the germline V gene are SGHKS and YYEKEE (reference sequence). The CDR3 DNA follows: TGTGCCAGCAGCTTTAGGGTGTCGGACAATCAGCCCCAGCATTTT. Translation: CASSFRVSDNQPQHF.

This clonotype was seen many times. The chain uses TRBV27 and TRBJ2-2; D not certain. V lost 5 bases and J 7 bases, leaving 11 bases between the germline ends. The CDR3 consists of 13 residues. CDR1 and CDR2 from the germline V gene are MNHEY and SMNVEV (reference sequence). CDR3 sequence reads: CASSPPLGGELFF. The CDR3 DNA reads TGTGCCAGCAGTCCACCCTTGGGCGGGGAGCTGTTTTTT.